This T cell receptor beta chain was identified during a study of CD4+ T cells in melanoma. Sequencing was performed with immunoSEQ multiplex PCR; in TCRdb, only in-frame clones are kept and a portion is missing. The data hold 50,000 or so clones, with 75% to 90% observed a single time. In regard to this clone: As yet, its antigen is unknown.

Germline V lookup: CDR1 SEHNR, CDR2 FQNEAQ (reference sequence). CDR3 length equals 12 residues. V gave up 6 bases and J gave up 5 bases, with 10 bases separating them. Study-wide results and caveats: A reported correlation linked neoantigen-specific CD4+ T cells to CD8+, macrophage and B cell function. Diverse differentiation states were reported for melanoma neoantigen-specific CD4+ T cells.

The chain links TRBV7-9 to TRBJ2-5; D call uncertain. The sequenced sample was peripheral blood. This TCR derives from a human donor with melanoma. This chain's CDR3 is CASSHSPETQYF. The CDR3 nucleotides read TGTGCCAGCAGTCACTCACCGGAGACCCAGTACTTC.